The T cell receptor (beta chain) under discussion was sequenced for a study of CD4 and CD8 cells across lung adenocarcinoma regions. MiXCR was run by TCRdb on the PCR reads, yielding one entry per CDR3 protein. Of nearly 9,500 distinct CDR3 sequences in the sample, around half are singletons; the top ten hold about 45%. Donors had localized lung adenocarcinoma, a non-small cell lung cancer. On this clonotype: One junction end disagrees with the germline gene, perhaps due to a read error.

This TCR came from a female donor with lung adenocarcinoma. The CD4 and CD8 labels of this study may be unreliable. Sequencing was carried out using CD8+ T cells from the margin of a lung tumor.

CDR3 DNA sequence: TGTGTCAGCAGCTTAGCTGACGTACAGAGCTCACCCCTCCACTTC. It encodes CVSSLADVQSSPLHF. The rearrangement links TRBV7-6 to TRBJ2-1; D unclear. The CDR3 totals 15 residues. Germline-derived CDR1 and CDR2 are SGHVS and FNYEAQ.